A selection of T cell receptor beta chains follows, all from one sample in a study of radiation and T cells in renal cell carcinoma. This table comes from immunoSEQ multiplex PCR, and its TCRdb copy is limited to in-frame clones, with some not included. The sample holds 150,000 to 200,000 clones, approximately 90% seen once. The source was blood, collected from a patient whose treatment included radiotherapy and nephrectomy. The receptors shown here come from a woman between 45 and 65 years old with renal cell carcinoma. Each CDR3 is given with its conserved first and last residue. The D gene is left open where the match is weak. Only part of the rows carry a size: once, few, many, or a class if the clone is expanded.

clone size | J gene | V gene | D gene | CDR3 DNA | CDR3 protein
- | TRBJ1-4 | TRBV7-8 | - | TGTGCCAGCAGCGGCCACGGTGCAACTAATGAAAAACTGTTTTTT | CASSGHGATNEKLFF
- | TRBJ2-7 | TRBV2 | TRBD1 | TGTGCCAGCAGCCAGGGACAGGGTCTGGGCGAGCAGTACTTC | CASSQGQGLGEQYF
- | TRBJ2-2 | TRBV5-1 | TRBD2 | TGCGCCAGCAGCGAGGAGAAGACTAGCGGGAACACCGGGGAGCTGTTTTTT | CASSEEKTSGNTGELFF
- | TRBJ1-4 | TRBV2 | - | TGTGGCCAAAGGTTAGGGGGAACTAATGAAAAACTGTTTTTT | CGQRLGGTNEKLFF
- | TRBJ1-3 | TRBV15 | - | TGTGCCACCAGCAGAGATAATACAGGGTCTGGAAACACCATATATTTT | CATSRDNTGSGNTIYF
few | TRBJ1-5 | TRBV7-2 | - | TGTGCCAGCAGCTTTCAGTCAGGACCGCAGCCCCAGCATTTT | CASSFQSGPQPQHF
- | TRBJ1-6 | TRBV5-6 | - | TGTGCCAGCAGCTTGGGCAGGACTACTCCTAATTCACCCCTCCACTTT | CASSLGRTTPNSPLHF
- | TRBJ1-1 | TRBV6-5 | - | TGTGCCAGCAGTTACTCGGTGCCAGAGAACACTGAAGCTTTCTTT | CASSYSVPENTEAFF
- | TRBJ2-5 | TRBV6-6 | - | TGTGCCAGCACCGCCCAACTCCAGGAGACCCAGTACTTC | CASTAQLQETQYF
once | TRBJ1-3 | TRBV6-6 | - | TGTGCCAGCATTGGGGGGCAGTCTGGAAACACCATATATTTT | CASIGGQSGNTIYF
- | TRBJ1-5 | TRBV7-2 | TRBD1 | TGTGCCAGCAGCCCGGGGACAGGGGGCATTCAGCCCCAGCATTTT | CASSPGTGGIQPQHF
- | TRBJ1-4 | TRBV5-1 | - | TGCGCCAGCAGCTTGGACCTTGGGACTAATGAAAAACTGTTTTTT | CASSLDLGTNEKLFF
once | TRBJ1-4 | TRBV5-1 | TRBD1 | TGCGCCAGCAGGGAGACAGGGTCAGGTGAAAAACTGTTTTTT | CASRETGSGEKLFF
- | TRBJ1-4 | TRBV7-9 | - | TGTGCCAGCAGCTTAGGTTTAGACTCGGCAACTAATGAAAAACTGTTTTTT | CASSLGLDSATNEKLFF
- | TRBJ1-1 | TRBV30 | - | TGTGCCTGGAGTGTTGGGTTAGTTGGCACCCAAGCTTTCTTT | CAWSVGLVGTQAFF
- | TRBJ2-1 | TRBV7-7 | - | TGTGCTAGCAGCTTGGACAGAGCCAATGAGCAGTTCTTC | CASSLDRANEQFF
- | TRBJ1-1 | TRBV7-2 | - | TGTGCCAGCAGCTTAGAGGCTCCGGGCGACACTGAAGCTTTCTTT | CASSLEAPGDTEAFF
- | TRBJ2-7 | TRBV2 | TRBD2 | TGTGCCAGCAGTGTAGGACTAGCGGGGCCCTCCTACGAGCAGTACTTC | CASSVGLAGPSYEQYF
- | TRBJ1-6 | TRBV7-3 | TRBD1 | TGTGCCAGCAGCCTGGGACAGGGTGCACCCCTCCACTTT | CASSLGQGAPLHF
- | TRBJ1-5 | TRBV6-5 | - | TGTGCCAGCAGTTACTCGAGTGGGGGGAATCAGCCCCAGCATTTT | CASSYSSGGNQPQHF
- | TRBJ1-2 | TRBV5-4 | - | TGTGCCAGCAGCAAGGGACAAGTTTATGGCTACACCTTC | CASSKGQVYGYTF
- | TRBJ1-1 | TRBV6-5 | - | TGTGCCAGCAGTCTGGAGGGTGCTGAAGCTTTCTTT | CASSLEGAEAFF
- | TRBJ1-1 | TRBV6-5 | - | TGTGCCTCAAACGGGGGGGTCCCCACTGAAGCTTTCTTT | CASNGGVPTEAFF
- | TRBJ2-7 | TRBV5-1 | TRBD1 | TGCGCCAGCAGCGCCGACAGGGGCTACGAGCAGTACTTC | CASSADRGYEQYF
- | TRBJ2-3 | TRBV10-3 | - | TGTGCCATCAGTGACACAGGGTTAGATACGCAGTATTTT | CAISDTGLDTQYF
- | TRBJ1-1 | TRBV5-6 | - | TGTGCCAGCAGCTTGGCCACGGGGCCGGACGCTTTCTTT | CASSLATGPDAFF